This paragraph covers one T cell receptor (beta chain) sequence. Its antigen is not identified. The entry originates in a study of immune cell composition in non-small cell lung cancer. In the study overall: Tumours were mainly lung adenocarcinoma or squamous cell carcinoma. Study-wide findings and caveats: Clones >0.5% enriched in tumour were rarer in adenocarcinoma (about 35%) than squamous (approximately 80%). Shared sequences between tumour-reactive and dominant in vivo clones were not proven.

Normal lung was taken at the farthest possible site, at least 3 cm from tumour. Template was genomic DNA from frozen, unsorted single-cell suspensions. Some clones are missing from TCRdb's copy, which holds only in-frame ones; the method was immunoSEQ multiplex PCR. The profile shows some 7,000 clones, approximately 84% of them singletons. Trimming removed 8 bases at V and 6 bases at J, with 16 bases between. CDR1 and CDR2 from the germline V gene are MNHNY and SVGAGI (reference sequence). The CDR3 contains 14 residues. The source of this sequence is a human donor with non-small cell lung cancer. What was sequenced was non-adjacent lung tissue. The rearrangement joins TRBV6-6 to TRBJ1-4; D might be TRBD1 (6 bases). In nucleotides, the CDR3 is TGTGCCAGCGCCGGAGGGGGAGGGGATGAAAAACTGTTTTTT. It yields the protein CASAGGGGDEKLFF.